The 10 T cell receptor beta chains below all came from one sample that was sequenced in a study of PD-1 blockade in classical Hodgkin lymphoma. Each and every patient relapsed after autologous stem cell transplantation, and patients got differing brentuximab vedotin exposure. The assay was immunoSEQ multiplex PCR, and TCRdb's table has in-frame clones only and misses some. The sample holds about 13,000 clones, around 84% seen once. The sample here was peripheral blood mononuclear cells (PBMCs), taken at baseline. These TCRs come from a human donor with classical Hodgkin lymphoma.

The chain is built from TRBV6-5 and TRBJ1-1; tentatively, D is TRBD1 (5 bases). The CDR3 covers 14 residues. V lost 5 bases to trimming and J lost 4 bases, with 14 bases between them. Germline V gene lookup returns CDR1 MNHEY and CDR2 SVGAGI. CDR3 sequence: CASSQGWGGTEAFF. DNA of the CDR3: TGTGCCAGCAGTCAGGGCTGGGGGGGCACTGAAGCTTTCTTT.

This clone was picked up a small number of times. V and J are TRBV10-3 and TRBJ2-7; 10 nucleotides match TRBD2. Per germline, CDR1 ENHRY and CDR2 SYGVKD. This CDR3 contains 16 residues. With 0 bases clipped from V and 5 bases from J, the junction kept 7 bases outside the gene matches. This chain's CDR3 is CAISESSSGRAHEQYF. The CDR3 coding sequence is TGTGCCATCAGTGAGTCGTCCAGCGGGAGGGCCCACGAGCAGTACTTC.

The DNA for the CDR3 is TGTGCCAGCGACAGGGTAGTCGGGGAGCTGTTTTTT. Amino acid sequence: CASDRVVGELFF. The chain couples TRBV5-8 to TRBJ2-2; 7 nucleotides agree with TRBD1. The V segment lost 7 bases and the J segment 7 bases; nucleotides outside the gene matches: 4. This CDR3 comprises 12 residues. In germline, CDR1 is SGHTS, CDR2 YDEGEE.

The CDR3, as DNA: TGTGCCAGCAGCTTAGGGCTGCTGACAGATACGCAGTATTTT. This sequence encodes CASSLGLLTDTQYF. The chain is built from TRBV11-1 and TRBJ2-3; D not resolved. The CDR3 has 14 residues. In germline, CDR1 is SGHAT, CDR2 FQDESV (reference sequence). Trimming removed 1 base at V and 3 bases at J, with 8 bases between.

The chain combines TRBV10-3 with TRBJ2-3; 9 nucleotides line up with TRBD2. The CDR3 covers 15 residues. Trimming at V came to 6 bases and at J to 0 bases, leaving 4 bases not matched to a gene. Germline loops: CDR1 ENHRY, CDR2 SYGVKD. CDR3 region: CAISGSGRSTDTQYF. DNA of the CDR3: TGTGCCATCAGCGGTAGCGGGAGAAGCACAGATACGCAGTATTTT.

V gene TRBV19 combines with J gene TRBJ1-2; TRBD1 might be the D (5 bases). CDR1 LNHDA and CDR2 SQIVND come from the germline V gene (reference sequence). The CDR3 covers 16 residues. Trimming stripped 6 bases from V and 2 bases from J, with 19 bases between. CDR3 region: CASRTGTLNRNYGYTF. The CDR3 nucleotides are TGTGCCAGTAGAACCGGGACTCTCAACCGGAACTATGGCTACACCTTC.

The J gene is TRBJ2-7, the V gene TRBV9; TRBD2 agrees at 12 bases. The CDR3 has 15 amino acids. Germline V gives CDR1 SGDLS, CDR2 YYNGEE. V was pared by 0 bases and J by 7 bases, with 5 bases of the junction left unmatched. The CDR3, as DNA: TGTGCCAGCAGCGTAGGACTAGCGGGGGTCTGGGAGCAGTACTTC. Protein: CASSVGLAGVWEQYF. Full variable domain (missing parts from reference TRBV9 and TRBJ2-7): DSGVTQTPKHLITATGQRVTLRCSPRSGDLSVYWYQQSLDQGLQFLIQYYNGEERAKGNILERFSAQQFPDLHSELNLSSLELGDSALYFCASSVGLAGVWEQYFGPGTRLTVT.

The chain recombines TRBV6-1 with TRBJ2-7; tentative D call: TRBD2 (5 bases). The CDR3 runs to 15 residues. Trimming pared 6 bases from V and 3 bases from J, leaving 18 bases between. The germline V gene encodes CDR1 MNHNS and CDR2 SASEGT. In DNA form, the CDR3 reads TGTGCCAGCAGCAGGAGGCAGGTCTTAAACTACGAGCAGTACTTC. Protein: CASSRRQVLNYEQYF.

V is TRBV15 and J is TRBJ1-5; 7 bases line up with TRBD1. The CDR3 loop spans 15 amino acids. CDR1 is LNHNV, CDR2 YYDKDF, per germline (reference sequence). The V segment lost 3 bases and the J segment 0 bases; nucleotides outside the gene matches: 2. The CDR3 DNA sequence: TGTGCCACCAGCAGGACAGGGAATAGCAATCAGCCCCAGCATTTT. Translation: CATSRTGNSNQPQHF.

The chain carries TRBV2 and TRBJ2-2; the D is unclear. This CDR3 is built from 14 residues. Germline CDR1 is SNHLY and CDR2 is FYNNEI. With 7 bases removed from V and 1 base from J, the gap between germline ends came to 10 bases. The CDR3 protein is CASIPPGNTGELFF. DNA of the CDR3: TGTGCCAGCATCCCCCCCGGGAACACCGGGGAGCTGTTTTTT. Full variable domain (missing parts from reference TRBV2 and TRBJ2-2): EPEVTQTPSHQVTQMGQEVILRCVPISNHLYFYWYRQILGQKVEFLVSFYNNEISEKSEIFDDQFSVERPDGSNFTLKIRSTKLEDSAMYFCASIPPGNTGELFFGEGSRLTVL.